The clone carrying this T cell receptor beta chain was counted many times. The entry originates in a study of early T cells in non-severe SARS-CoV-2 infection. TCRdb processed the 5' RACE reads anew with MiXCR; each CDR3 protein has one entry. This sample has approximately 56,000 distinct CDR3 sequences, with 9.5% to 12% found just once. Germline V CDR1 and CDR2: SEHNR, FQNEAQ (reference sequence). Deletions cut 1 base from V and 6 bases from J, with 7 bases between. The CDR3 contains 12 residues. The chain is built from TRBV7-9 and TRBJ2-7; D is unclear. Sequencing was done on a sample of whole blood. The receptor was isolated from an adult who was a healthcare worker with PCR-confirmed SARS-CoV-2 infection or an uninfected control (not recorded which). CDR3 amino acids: CASSLVGTEQYF. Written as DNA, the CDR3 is TGTGCCAGCAGCTTAGTAGGAACCGAGCAGTACTTC.